Listed here are 15 T cell receptor beta chains from one sample, sequenced in a study of glioma-infiltrating T cells. TCR alpha and beta CDR3 regions were amplified from RNA using iRepertoire nested multiplex PCR. Via MiXCR, TCRdb re-called the multiplex PCR reads, giving one row per CDR3 protein. The sample lists about 200,000 distinct CDR3 sequences, 32% seen once, with 20% to 25% in the top ten. Input material: glioma tissue, nonneoplastic brain tissue, or PBMCs (not recorded which). These receptors were obtained from a human donor with low-grade glioma or glioblastoma, undergoing nonglioma brain surgery, or in good health (not recorded which).

This clonotype came up many times. This rearrangement joins TRBV15 to TRBJ2-1; 7 bases map to TRBD2. V lost 1 base to trimming and J lost 7 bases; unmatched junction nucleotides: 4. The CDR3 is 14 residues long. Germline V gives CDR1 LNHNV, CDR2 YYDKDF (reference sequence). The CDR3 region is CATSRVLAANEQFF. CDR3 bases: TGTGCCACCAGCAGAGTTCTAGCGGCTAATGAGCAGTTCTTC.

This clonotype has a single count. This chain joins TRBV10-3 and TRBJ2-3, with D possibly being TRBD2 (5 bases). Deletions cut 2 bases from V and 4 bases from J, with 13 bases between. The CDR3 is made up of 15 amino acids. CDR1 is ENHRY, CDR2 SYGVKD, per germline. CDR3 region: CAISERTHQADTQYF. CDR3 sequence (DNA): TGTGCCATCAGTGAGCGGACTCACCAGGCAGATACGCAGTATTTT.

This clonotype was counted many times. The chain has TRBV7-2 and TRBJ2-7, with 12 bases matching TRBD2. The V segment lost 5 bases and the J segment 1 base; nucleotides outside the gene matches: 6. Per germline, CDR1 SGHTA and CDR2 FQGNSA. The CDR3 covers 16 residues. In nucleotides, the CDR3 is TGTGCCAGCAGCCGCGGACTAGCGGGGAATTCCTACGAGCAGTACTTC. Translation gives CASSRGLAGNSYEQYF.

As regards this clonotype: Possible read error: a much larger clone is one base away. The genes are TRBV11-1 and TRBJ1-4; the D is unclear. Germline assignment: CDR1 SGHAT and CDR2 FQDESV (reference sequence). The CDR3 contains 14 residues. This chain's CDR3 is CARSLSSANEKLFF. CDR3 nucleotide sequence: TGTGCCAGAAGCTTAAGTAGTGCTAATGAAAAACTGTTTTTT.

The chain combines TRBV4-1 with TRBJ2-7; 8 nucleotides agree with TRBD1. V was clipped by 2 bases and J by 2 bases; unmatched bases: 14. Germline CDR1 reads MGHRA; CDR2 reads YSYEKL. This CDR3 contains 18 residues. The CDR3 spells CASSQPQGASLRPYEQYF. For the CDR3, the DNA is TGCGCCAGCAGCCAACCCCAGGGGGCGAGCCTCCGCCCCTACGAGCAGTACTTC.

Here the CDR3 DNA reads TGTGCCAGCAGTTTCTCGACTAGCGGGGAGTTCTTC. It translates to CASSFSTSGEFF. This rearrangement joins TRBV12-3 or TRBV12-4 to TRBJ2-1, with TRBD2 matching over 11 bases. The CDR3 is 12 residues long. The junction had 3 bases not matched to a gene; V was cut back by 3 bases and J by 14 bases.

The table lists this clonotype with many counts. This chain links TRBV7-2 with TRBJ2-1; tentative D call: TRBD1 (6 bases). Germline V CDR1 and CDR2: SGHTA, FQGNSA. V lost 3 bases to trimming and J lost 5 bases, with 11 bases between them. The CDR3 is made up of 14 amino acids. CDR3 region: CASSFPGHNNEQFF. The CDR3 DNA reads TGTGCCAGCAGCTTCCCGGGACACAACAATGAGCAGTTCTTC.

In its sample, this clonotype was seen a few times. The gene calls are TRBV7-2 and TRBJ2-5, with a weak D call TRBD1 (6 bases). V was trimmed by 3 bases and J by 5 bases, leaving 19 bases between them. This CDR3 contains 16 residues. Per germline, CDR1 SGHTA and CDR2 FQGNSA. DNA for the CDR3: TGTGCCAGCAGCTTCCAATCGGGACAAGGGACGGAGACCCAGTACTTC. This translates into CASSFQSGQGTETQYF.

This clonotype has a count of ten or more. This sequence joins TRBV11-2 and TRBJ2-2, with D hard to call. CDR3 length: 13 amino acids. Trimming took 4 bases from V and 5 from J, leaving 8 bases between them. Germline CDR1 SGHAT, CDR2 FQNNGV. This CDR3 is CASSYGYTGELFF. The CDR3, as DNA: TGTGCCAGCAGCTATGGGTATACCGGGGAGCTGTTTTTT.

A remark on this clonotype: A much larger clone differs from this one at a single base, so this may be a read error. The genes are TRBV15 and TRBJ2-1; D is undetermined. V was trimmed by 0 bases and J by 9 bases, leaving 12 bases between them. Germline V CDR1 and CDR2: LNHNV, YYDKDF (reference sequence). The CDR3 extends over 14 amino acids. CDR3 loop: CATSRELAHSEQFF. CDR3 bases: TGTGCCACCAGCAGAGAATTGGCTCACAGTGAGCAGTTCTTC.

This chain uses TRBV5-1 with TRBJ2-3; a possible D gene is TRBD2 (5 bases). Germline loops: CDR1 SGHRS, CDR2 YFSETQ. V was shortened by 0 bases and J by 2 bases, with 16 bases between the two germline ends. This CDR3 comprises 17 residues. The CDR3 bases are TGCGCCAGCAGCTTGGGGCACGGCGCGGAGGTCACAGATACGCAGTATTTT. Its protein product is CASSLGHGAEVTDTQYF.

The rearrangement joins TRBV28 to TRBJ2-7; D unresolved. Per germline, CDR1 MDHEN and CDR2 SYDVKM. CDR3 length: 12 amino acids. Trimming took off 10 bases at V and 4 bases at J, with 14 bases between the two ends. The CDR3 loop is CAISTQSYEQYF. CDR3 bases: TGTGCCATTTCGACCCAATCATACGAGCAGTACTTC.

V is TRBV19 and J is TRBJ1-1, with unresolved D. Trimming pared 7 bases from V and 4 bases from J, leaving 16 bases between. Germline V gene data show CDR1 as LNHDA and CDR2 as SQIVND (reference sequence). This CDR3 region has 14 residues. The CDR3 region is CASTNGPGGTEAFF. CDR3 nucleotide sequence: TGTGCCAGTACGAACGGACCAGGAGGCACTGAAGCTTTCTTT.

The rearrangement joins TRBV7-3 to TRBJ2-3, with a weak D call TRBD2 (5 bases). This CDR3 is built from 15 residues. The germline gives CDR1 SGHTA, CDR2 FQGTGA. The ends were cut back, 4 bases at V and 3 bases at J, with 14 bases in the middle. CDR3 loop: CASSSGGFRTDTQYF. The CDR3 bases are TGTGCCAGCAGCTCGGGCGGGTTTCGAACAGATACGCAGTATTTT.

The chain is built from TRBV27 and TRBJ2-5, with D unresolved. From germline, CDR1 is MNHEY and CDR2 SMNVEV (reference sequence). The CDR3 is made up of 13 amino acids. V lost 6 bases and J lost 5, with 13 bases in between. The CDR3 sequence is CASSLAVDETQYF. CDR3 DNA: TGTGCCAGCAGCTTGGCCGTCGACGAGACCCAGTACTTC.